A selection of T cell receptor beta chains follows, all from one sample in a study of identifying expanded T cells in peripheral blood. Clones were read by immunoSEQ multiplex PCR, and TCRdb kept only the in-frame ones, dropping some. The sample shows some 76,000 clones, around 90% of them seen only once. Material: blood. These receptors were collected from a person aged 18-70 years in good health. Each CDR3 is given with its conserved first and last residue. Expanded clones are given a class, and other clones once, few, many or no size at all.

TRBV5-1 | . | CASSLVPRGSDGYTF
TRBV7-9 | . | CASTSRLAGGPRDNEQFF
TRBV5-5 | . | CASSSGTGGIVGGYTF
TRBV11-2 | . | CASSSPGGNGYTF
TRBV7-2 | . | CASSLGATGSYGYTF
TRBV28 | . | CASSLATGQYF
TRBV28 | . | CASSAGPYEQYF
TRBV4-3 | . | CASSQDFYESSKNTIYF
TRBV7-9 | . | CASSSPGLAGGPRGETQYF
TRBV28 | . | CASSPPGLKIHTEAFF
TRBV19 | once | CASSAMGISGYTF
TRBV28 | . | CASRSGGDDQPQHF
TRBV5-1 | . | CASSLEGNTIYF
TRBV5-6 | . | CASSLFNYGYTF
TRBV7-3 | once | CASSRSGLAGEEQFF
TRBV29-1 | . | CSVEWSRTTGELFF
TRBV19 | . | CASSVGTADYGYTF
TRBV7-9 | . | CASSLGVFAGETQYF
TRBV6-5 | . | CASSLNSGNTIYF
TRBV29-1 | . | CSVEGSGSETQYF
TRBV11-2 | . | CASSLDRLSYEQYF
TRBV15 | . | CATSRGGASRPYNEQFF
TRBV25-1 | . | CASSEAGAADTQYF
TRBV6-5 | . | CASTLLGKPGNTIYF
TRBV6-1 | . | CASSESAGVNEQYF
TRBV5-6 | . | CASSLAPGRGNYEQYF
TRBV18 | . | CASSPKDRTNTEAFF
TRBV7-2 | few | CASSSQGNSYEQYF
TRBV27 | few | CASSVGWDTEAFF
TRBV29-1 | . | CSVAGGTSAVKYEQYF
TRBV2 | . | CASIPHQAGGQETQYF
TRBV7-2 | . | CASSLNRQETQYF
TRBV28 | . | CASSLPIYGYTF
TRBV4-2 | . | CASSQVIRESEQYF
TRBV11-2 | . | CASSLGNSNEQFF
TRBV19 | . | CASSRGQGSGNEQFF
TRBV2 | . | CATTPGSSTDTQYF
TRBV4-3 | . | CASSQVPYNEQFF
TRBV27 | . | CASSFKGGGLGYGYTF
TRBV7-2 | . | CASSFRNDPNYGYTF
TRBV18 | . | CASSESNQPQHF
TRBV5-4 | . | CASSPRQGEVYEQYF
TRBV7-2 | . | CASSLAVSGITDTQYF
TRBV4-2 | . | CASSQGISYEQYF
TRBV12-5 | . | CASGLVLGRNTEAFF
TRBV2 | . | CASRELALADTQYF
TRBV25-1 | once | CASSEGDLRYTF
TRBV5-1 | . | CASSPDPSGNTEAFF
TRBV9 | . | CASSVTLGRETQYF
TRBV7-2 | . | CASSRIQGPSYEQYF
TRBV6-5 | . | CASSPDRSTIYF
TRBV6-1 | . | CASRRNPTNEKLFF
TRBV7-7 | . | CASSLGVAGDTQYF
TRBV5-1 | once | CASSSSGQRDYGYTF
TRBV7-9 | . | CASSETTGTSGKNEQFF
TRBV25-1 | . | CASSETGEGETQYF
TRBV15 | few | CATSTNPRDTEAFF